A selection of T cell receptor beta chains follows, all from one sample in a study of T-cell memory formation after mild COVID-19. TCRdb re-derived calls from the 5' RACE reads in MiXCR, one entry per CDR3 protein. The sample carries approximately 230,000 distinct CDR3 sequences, 16% recorded once. Sequencing input: PBMCs or a T cell subset sorted from them (not recorded which). These receptor sequences come from a man between 18 and 29 years old who had mild COVID-19 (a few samples of this study predate the infection). Cell type and time point are not known. The CDR3 runs from the conserved cysteine through the conserved F or W. The D gene is left open where the match is weak. For some rows the clone size is stated as once, few or many, or as a class when expanded; others skip it.

j_gene: TRBJ2-3; abundance: NA; d_gene: NA; len: 15; v_gene: TRBV20-1; CDR3nt: TGCAGTGCTAGTTGGAGTCGAGGTGGCACAGATACGCAGTATTTT; CDR3aa: CSASWSRGGTDTQYF
j_gene: TRBJ2-3; abundance: many; d_gene: NA; len: 13; v_gene: TRBV5-1; CDR3nt: TGCGCCAGCAGCTTGCGTAGAGCAGATACGCAGTATTTT; CDR3aa: CASSLRRADTQYF
j_gene: TRBJ1-6; abundance: few; d_gene: NA; len: 13; v_gene: TRBV7-3; CDR3nt: TGTGCCAGCAGCCGGGACTATAATTCACCCCTCCACTTT; CDR3aa: CASSRDYNSPLHF
j_gene: TRBJ2-2; abundance: NA; d_gene: TRBD1; len: 17; v_gene: TRBV4-3; CDR3nt: TGCGCCAGCAGCCTCCCACCCGAGGGACAGGGGGGCGGGGAGCTGTTTTTT; CDR3aa: CASSLPPEGQGGGELFF
j_gene: TRBJ2-3; abundance: many; d_gene: NA; len: 14; v_gene: TRBV27; CDR3nt: TGTGCCAGCAGTTTAATGGCTAGCACAGATACGCAGTATTTT; CDR3aa: CASSLMASTDTQYF
j_gene: TRBJ2-5; abundance: NA; d_gene: NA; len: 14; v_gene: TRBV3-1; CDR3nt: TGTGCCAGCAGCCTAGGAGGGATCCAAGAGACCCAGTACTTC; CDR3aa: CASSLGGIQETQYF
j_gene: TRBJ1-3; abundance: NA; d_gene: NA; len: 16; v_gene: TRBV6-5; CDR3nt: TGTGCCGGCAGTTACTCGACAGGAGGCTCTGGAAACACCATATATTTT; CDR3aa: CAGSYSTGGSGNTIYF
j_gene: TRBJ2-1; abundance: NA; d_gene: TRBD2; len: 16; v_gene: TRBV7-3; CDR3nt: TGTGCCAGCAGACCGGGAAGTAGCGGGGGGAACAATGAGCAGTTCTTC; CDR3aa: CASRPGSSGGNNEQFF
j_gene: TRBJ1-1; abundance: few; d_gene: NA; len: 14; v_gene: TRBV20-1; CDR3nt: TGCAGTGCTAGACGACTCTCGGGGAACACTGAAGCTTTCTTT; CDR3aa: CSARRLSGNTEAFF
j_gene: TRBJ1-1; abundance: few; d_gene: NA; len: 16; v_gene: TRBV7-9; CDR3nt: TGTGCCAGCACCAGAGGCTACAGGGCCATGAACACTGAAGCTTTCTTT; CDR3aa: CASTRGYRAMNTEAFF
j_gene: TRBJ2-5; abundance: few; d_gene: TRBD1; len: 15; v_gene: TRBV6-1; CDR3nt: TGTGCCAGCAGGGATACAGGGGGCCGGGAAGAGACCCAGTACTTC; CDR3aa: CASRDTGGREETQYF
j_gene: TRBJ1-4; abundance: NA; d_gene: NA; len: 14; v_gene: TRBV20-1; CDR3nt: TGCAGTGCTATCGGAACAGGGAATAATGAAAAACTGTTTTTT; CDR3aa: CSAIGTGNNEKLFF
j_gene: TRBJ2-1; abundance: NA; d_gene: NA; len: 15; v_gene: TRBV7-3; CDR3nt: TGTGCCAGCAGCTTGGGGGCGGGGTCCTACAATGAGCAGTTCTTC; CDR3aa: CASSLGAGSYNEQFF
j_gene: TRBJ2-7; abundance: NA; d_gene: NA; len: 14; v_gene: TRBV5-1; CDR3nt: TGCGCCAGCAGCTCCCCGGACGGCTCCTACGAGCAGTACTTC; CDR3aa: CASSSPDGSYEQYF
j_gene: TRBJ2-1; abundance: NA; d_gene: TRBD2; len: 13; v_gene: TRBV5-1; CDR3nt: TGCGCCAGCAGCGTACGGGGGGTTGGTGAGCAGTTCTTC; CDR3aa: CASSVRGVGEQFF
j_gene: TRBJ2-7; abundance: NA; d_gene: NA; len: 13; v_gene: TRBV20-1; CDR3nt: TGCAGTGCTAGAGATGGGCAGTCCTCAGAGCAGTACTTC; CDR3aa: CSARDGQSSEQYF
j_gene: TRBJ1-5; abundance: many; d_gene: NA; len: 14; v_gene: TRBV2; CDR3nt: TGTGCCAGCAGTGACATAGGAGGAGATCAGCCCCAGCATTTT; CDR3aa: CASSDIGGDQPQHF
j_gene: TRBJ2-6; abundance: NA; d_gene: NA; len: 19; v_gene: TRBV6-5; CDR3nt: TGTGCCAGCAGTTTTCTACTAGGGACAAGTAGCTCTGGGGCCAACGTCCTGACTTTC; CDR3aa: CASSFLLGTSSSGANVLTF
j_gene: TRBJ1-5; abundance: few; d_gene: NA; len: 15; v_gene: TRBV20-1; CDR3nt: TGCAGTGCTAGCGGGGGGGGCTACCGCAATCAGCCCCAGCATTTT; CDR3aa: CSASGGGYRNQPQHF
j_gene: TRBJ2-2; abundance: few; d_gene: NA; len: 15; v_gene: TRBV6-2/TRBV6-3; CDR3nt: TGTGCCAGCAGCCCTCCGGGACTGATCACCGGGGAGCTGTTTTTT; CDR3aa: CASSPPGLITGELFF
j_gene: TRBJ2-1; abundance: NA; d_gene: TRBD1; len: 16; v_gene: TRBV6-5; CDR3nt: TGTGCCAGCAGTACCCCGCGGGACAGGCTATACAATGAGCAGTTCTTC; CDR3aa: CASSTPRDRLYNEQFF
j_gene: TRBJ2-3; abundance: few; d_gene: TRBD1; len: 15; v_gene: TRBV12-3/TRBV12-4; CDR3nt: TGTGCCAGCAACCGCCGGGACAGGGTCTATGATACGCAGTATTTT; CDR3aa: CASNRRDRVYDTQYF
j_gene: TRBJ1-1; abundance: many; d_gene: NA; len: 16; v_gene: TRBV7-2; CDR3nt: TGTGCCAGCAGCCCCCAAGGCAGTCTGGGGAACACTGAAGCTTTCTTT; CDR3aa: CASSPQGSLGNTEAFF
j_gene: TRBJ1-2; abundance: NA; d_gene: TRBD1; len: 15; v_gene: TRBV5-1; CDR3nt: TGCGCCAGCAGCTTGCAGGGGGGTCCTGAAGGTGGCTACACCTTC; CDR3aa: CASSLQGGPEGGYTF
j_gene: TRBJ1-3; abundance: NA; d_gene: NA; len: 13; v_gene: TRBV6-2/TRBV6-3; CDR3nt: TGTGCCAGCAGTTCGGGGTCTGGAAACACCATATATTTT; CDR3aa: CASSSGSGNTIYF
j_gene: TRBJ2-7; abundance: few; d_gene: TRBD1; len: 15; v_gene: TRBV12-3/TRBV12-4; CDR3nt: TGTGCCAGCAGCCAAACCGCACAGGGGTCCTACGAGCAGTACTTC; CDR3aa: CASSQTAQGSYEQYF
j_gene: TRBJ1-1; abundance: NA; d_gene: NA; len: 14; v_gene: TRBV5-5; CDR3nt: TGTGCCGTCCACTCCGGGGCGGAGTTGACTGAAGCTTTCTTT; CDR3aa: CAVHSGAELTEAFF